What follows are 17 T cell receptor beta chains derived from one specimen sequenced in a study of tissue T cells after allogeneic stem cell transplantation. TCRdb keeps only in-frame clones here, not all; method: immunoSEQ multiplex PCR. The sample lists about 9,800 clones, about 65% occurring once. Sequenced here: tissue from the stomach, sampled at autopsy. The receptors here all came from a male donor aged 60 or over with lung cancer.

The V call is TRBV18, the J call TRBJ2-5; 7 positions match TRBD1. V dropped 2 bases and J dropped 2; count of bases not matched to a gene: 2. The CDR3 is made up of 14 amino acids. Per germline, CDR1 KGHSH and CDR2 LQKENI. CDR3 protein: CASSPDRAQETQYF. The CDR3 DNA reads TGTGCCAGCTCACCAGACAGGGCTCAAGAGACCCAGTACTTC.

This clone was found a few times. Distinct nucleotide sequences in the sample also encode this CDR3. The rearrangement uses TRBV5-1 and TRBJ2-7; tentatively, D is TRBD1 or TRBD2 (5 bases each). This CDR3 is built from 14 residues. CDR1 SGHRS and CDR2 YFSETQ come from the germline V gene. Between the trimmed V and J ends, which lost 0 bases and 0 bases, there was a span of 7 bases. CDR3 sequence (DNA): TGCGCCAGCAGCTTGGTTGGGGGCTCCTACGAGCAGTACTTC. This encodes CASSLVGGSYEQYF.

This CDR3 is CASSGAGGPHEQYF. The CDR3, as DNA: TGTGCCAGTAGCGGCGCGGGAGGGCCCCACGAGCAGTACTTC. This chain uses TRBV19 with TRBJ2-7; 9 positions match TRBD2. Germline CDR1 is LNHDA and CDR2 is SQIVND (reference sequence). V shed 6 bases and J 5 bases; nucleotides not matched to a gene: 8. There are 14 residues in the CDR3.

CDR3 in DNA: TGCGCCAGCAGCGCTAGCGGTTCGGGGAACACCGGGGAGCTGTTTTTT. Translation: CASSASGSGNTGELFF. The chain is built from TRBV5-1 and TRBJ2-2; 7 bases map to TRBD2. The germline V gene encodes CDR1 SGHRS and CDR2 YFSETQ. This CDR3 contains 16 residues. Trimming at V came to 4 bases and at J to 1 base, leaving 7 bases not matched to a gene.

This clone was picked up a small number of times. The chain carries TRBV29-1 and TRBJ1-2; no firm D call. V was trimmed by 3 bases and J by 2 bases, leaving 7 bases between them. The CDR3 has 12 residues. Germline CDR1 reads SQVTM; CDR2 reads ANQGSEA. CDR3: CSVEEGNYGYTF. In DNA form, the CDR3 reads TGCAGCGTTGAGGAGGGCAACTATGGCTACACCTTC.

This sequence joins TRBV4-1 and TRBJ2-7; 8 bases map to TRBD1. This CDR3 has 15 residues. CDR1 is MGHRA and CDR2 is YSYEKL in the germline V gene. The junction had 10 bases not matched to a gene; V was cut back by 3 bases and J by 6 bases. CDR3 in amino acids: CASSHFQGAVGEQYF. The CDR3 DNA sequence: TGCGCCAGCAGCCACTTCCAGGGGGCTGTAGGCGAGCAGTACTTC.

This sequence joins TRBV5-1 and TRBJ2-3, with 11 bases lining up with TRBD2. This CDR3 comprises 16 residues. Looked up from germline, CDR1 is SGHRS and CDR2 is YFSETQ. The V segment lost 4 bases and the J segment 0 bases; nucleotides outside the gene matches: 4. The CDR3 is CASSGGTSGSTDTQYF. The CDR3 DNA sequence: TGCGCCAGCAGCGGTGGGACTAGCGGAAGCACAGATACGCAGTATTTT.

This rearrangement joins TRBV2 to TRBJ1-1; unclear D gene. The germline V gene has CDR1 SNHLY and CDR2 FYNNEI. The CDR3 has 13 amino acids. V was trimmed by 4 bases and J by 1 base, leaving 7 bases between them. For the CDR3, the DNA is TGTGCCAGCAGTGTTAGCCGGAACACTGAAGCTTTCTTT. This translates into CASSVSRNTEAFF.

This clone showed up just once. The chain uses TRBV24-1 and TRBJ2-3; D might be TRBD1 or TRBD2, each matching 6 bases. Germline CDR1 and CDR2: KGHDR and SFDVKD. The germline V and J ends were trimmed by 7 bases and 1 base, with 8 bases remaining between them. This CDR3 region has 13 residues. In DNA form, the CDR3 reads TGTGCCACCAGGGAGGGGGGCACAGATACGCAGTATTTT. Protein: CATREGGTDTQYF.

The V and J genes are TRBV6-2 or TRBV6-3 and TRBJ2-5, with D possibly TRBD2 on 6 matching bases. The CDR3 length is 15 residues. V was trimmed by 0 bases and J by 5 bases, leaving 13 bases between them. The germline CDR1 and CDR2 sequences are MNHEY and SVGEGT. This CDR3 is CASSYSAGGAETQYF. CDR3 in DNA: TGTGCCAGCAGTTACTCGGCTGGCGGGGCTGAGACCCAGTACTTC.

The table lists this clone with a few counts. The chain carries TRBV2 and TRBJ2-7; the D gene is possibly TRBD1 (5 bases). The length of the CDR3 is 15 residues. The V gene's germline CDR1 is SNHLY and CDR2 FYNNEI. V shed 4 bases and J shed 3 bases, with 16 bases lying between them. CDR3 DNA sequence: TGTGCCAGCAGTGGGAGCAGGGTTGTAGGCTACGAGCAGTACTTC. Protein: CASSGSRVVGYEQYF.

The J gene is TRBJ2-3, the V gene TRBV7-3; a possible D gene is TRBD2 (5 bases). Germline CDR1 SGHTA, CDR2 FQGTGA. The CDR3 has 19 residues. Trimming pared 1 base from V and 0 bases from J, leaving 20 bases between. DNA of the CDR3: TGTGCCAGCAGCTTAAACCCCCCCACGGCTAGCAGAAGCACAGATACGCAGTATTTT. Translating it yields CASSLNPPTASRSTDTQYF.

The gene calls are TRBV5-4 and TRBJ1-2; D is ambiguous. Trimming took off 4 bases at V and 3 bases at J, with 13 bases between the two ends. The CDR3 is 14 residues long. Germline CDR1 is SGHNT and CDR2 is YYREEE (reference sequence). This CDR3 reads CASSTPQTDYGYTF. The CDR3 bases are TGTGCCAGCAGCACCCCACAGACCGACTATGGCTACACCTTC.

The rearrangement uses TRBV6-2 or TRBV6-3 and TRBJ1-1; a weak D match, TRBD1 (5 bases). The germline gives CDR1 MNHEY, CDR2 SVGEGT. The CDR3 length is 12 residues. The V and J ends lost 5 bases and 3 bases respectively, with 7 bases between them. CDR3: CASSGDYTEAFF. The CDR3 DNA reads TGTGCCAGCAGTGGGGACTACACTGAAGCTTTCTTT.

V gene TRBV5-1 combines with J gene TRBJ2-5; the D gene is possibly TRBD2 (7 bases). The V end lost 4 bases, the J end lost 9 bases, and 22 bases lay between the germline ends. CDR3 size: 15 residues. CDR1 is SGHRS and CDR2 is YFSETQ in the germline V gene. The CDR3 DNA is TGCGCCAGCAGCGGACGGGGGGCACGGTCGGAGCCCCAGTACTTC. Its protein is CASSGRGARSEPQYF.

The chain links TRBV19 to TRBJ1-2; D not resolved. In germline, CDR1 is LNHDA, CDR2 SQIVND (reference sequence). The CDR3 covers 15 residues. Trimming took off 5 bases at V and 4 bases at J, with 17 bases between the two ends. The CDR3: CASSPGEESFYGYTF. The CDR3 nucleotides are TGTGCCAGTAGTCCTGGGGAGGAAAGCTTCTATGGCTACACCTTC.

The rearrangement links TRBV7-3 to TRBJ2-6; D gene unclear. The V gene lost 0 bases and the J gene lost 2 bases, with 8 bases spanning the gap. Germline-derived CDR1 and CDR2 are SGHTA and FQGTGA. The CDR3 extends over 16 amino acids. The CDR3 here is CASSLTGPPGANVLTF. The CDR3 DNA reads TGTGCCAGCAGCTTAACAGGGCCGCCTGGGGCCAACGTCCTGACTTTC.